This passage covers 15 T cell receptor beta chains from one sample sequenced in a study of OX40 agonist ivuxolimab in advanced cancers. Repertoires were generated with immunoSEQ multiplex PCR, while TCRdb's copy carries only in-frame clones and drops some. This sample yields tens of thousands of clones, of which roughly four fifths are seen a single time; more than 30% belongs to the top ten. Sequenced material: CD4+ or CD8+ T cells sorted from blood, taken in a trial of the OX40 agonist ivuxolimab. The receptors come from an adult with an advanced solid tumor such as melanoma, head and neck, liver or kidney cancer.

The CDR3 DNA reads TGTGCCAGCAGCTTCAGACAGGGGACCGGGGAGCTGTTTTTT. It translates to CASSFRQGTGELFF. This chain uses TRBV11-2 with TRBJ2-2; 8 nucleotides align to TRBD1. V was clipped by 3 bases and J by 5 bases; unmatched bases: 2. Looked up from germline, CDR1 is SGHAT and CDR2 is FQNNGV. The CDR3 is made up of 14 amino acids.

This clone occurred a few times. V is TRBV27 and J is TRBJ2-5, with D perhaps being TRBD1 or TRBD2 (5 bases each). The CDR3 runs 14 residues. V was cut by 6 bases and J by 4 bases, with 15 bases left in between. In germline, CDR1 is MNHEY, CDR2 SMNVEV (reference sequence). The CDR3 bases are TGTGCCAGCAGCCTCGGGGCTCGGGGAGAGACCCAGTACTTC. Translation gives CASSLGARGETQYF.

V gene TRBV6-6 combines with J gene TRBJ2-7; 11 nucleotides agree with TRBD1. CDR1 MNHNY and CDR2 SVGAGI come from the germline V gene (reference sequence). This CDR3 contains 14 residues. V shed 2 bases, J shed 3 bases, and the junction held 0 bases outside the gene matches. The CDR3 coding sequence is TGTGCCAGCAGTTACGGGACAGGGGGCTACGAGCAGTACTTC. Translating gives CASSYGTGGYEQYF.

V usage is TRBV27 and J usage is TRBJ2-1, with D possibly being TRBD1 or TRBD2 (6 bases each). The CDR3 runs 17 residues. Germline V lookup: CDR1 MNHEY, CDR2 SMNVEV (reference sequence). Between the trimmed V and J ends, which lost 5 bases and 0 bases, there was a span of 17 bases. The CDR3 loop reads CASSPQGWGASYNEQFF. The CDR3 bases are TGTGCCAGCAGTCCCCAGGGGTGGGGGGCCTCCTACAATGAGCAGTTCTTC.

This clone occurred once. CDR3 nucleotides: TGTGCCAGCAGCCCCACCGGGCTCCTTTGGAACACTGAAGCTTTCTTT. Translating gives CASSPTGLLWNTEAFF. The chain joins TRBV5-5 to TRBJ1-1; D unclear. In germline, CDR1 is SGHKS, CDR2 YYEKEE (reference sequence). The CDR3 is 16 amino acids. V lost 4 bases and J lost 1, with 17 bases in between.

The rearrangement uses TRBV2 and TRBJ2-4; D may be TRBD2 (6 bases). This CDR3 spans 15 amino acids. The ends were cut back, 5 bases at V and 1 base at J, with 12 bases in the middle. CDR1 and CDR2 from the germline V gene are SNHLY and FYNNEI. CDR3 residues: CASSRSGEAKNIQYF. The CDR3 DNA follows: TGTGCCAGCAGTAGGTCGGGGGAGGCCAAAAACATTCAGTACTTC.

The rearrangement links TRBV7-8 to TRBJ2-7; the D is unclear. The germline CDR1 and CDR2 sequences are SGHVS and FQNEAQ. V dropped 1 base and J dropped 1 base, with 2 bases sitting between them. The CDR3 has 12 amino acids. The CDR3 region is CASSLGSYEQYF. As DNA, the CDR3 is TGTGCCAGCAGCTTAGGATCCTACGAGCAGTACTTC.

The chain uses TRBV9 and TRBJ2-7, with a weak D call TRBD1 (6 bases). Germline V lookup: CDR1 SGDLS, CDR2 YYNGEE. The length of the CDR3 is 13 residues. Trimming removed 6 bases from V and 1 base from J, with 11 bases in between. CDR3 region: CASTPQGSYEQYF. The CDR3 DNA reads as TGTGCCAGCACCCCACAGGGTTCCTACGAGCAGTACTTC.

V is TRBV27 and J is TRBJ1-1; D is unresolved. There are 15 residues in the CDR3. Per germline, CDR1 MNHEY and CDR2 SMNVEV (reference sequence). V shed 3 bases and J shed 1 base, with 12 bases lying between them. For the CDR3, the DNA is TGTGCCAGCAGTTTCCCCGGGAAACGGAACACTGAAGCTTTCTTT. Its protein product is CASSFPGKRNTEAFF.

This rearrangement joins TRBV25-1 to TRBJ2-5, with 11 bases identical to TRBD2. Germline CDR1 reads MGHDK; CDR2 reads SYGVNS. J gave up 4 bases and V 8 bases, and 6 bases lay outside the gene matches. This CDR3 has 14 residues. The DNA of the CDR3 is TGTGCCAGCGGGCTAGCGGGAGGTGTAGAGACCCAGTACTTC. This gives the protein CASGLAGGVETQYF.

This clone has just one count. V usage is TRBV12-2 and J usage is TRBJ2-7; TRBD2, as called in the table, went unchecked against the DNA. TRBV12-2 is annotated as a pseudogene. The CDR3 runs 14 residues. CDR3 protein: CASRHSGEGYEQYF. The DNA of the CDR3 is TGTGCAAGTCGTCACTCCGGGGAGGGCTACGAGCAGTACTTC.

The V call is TRBV11-1, the J call TRBJ2-7, with TRBD1 matching 7 bases. The V gene end was trimmed by 4 bases and the J gene end by 3 bases; junction bases not matched to a gene: 9. The CDR3 has 15 residues. Per germline, CDR1 SGHAT and CDR2 FQDESV (reference sequence). The CDR3 region has the DNA TGTGCCAGCAGCTCCATGGGGACAGTAGGCTACGAGCAGTACTTC. Amino acids: CASSSMGTVGYEQYF.

The chain recombines TRBV5-6 with TRBJ2-1; weak D call: TRBD1 (5 bases). Between the trimmed V and J ends, which lost 2 bases and 7 bases, there was a span of 16 bases. From germline, CDR1 is SGHDT and CDR2 YYEEEE. The CDR3 spans 15 residues. The CDR3 reads CASSFPTRGGNEQFF. The CDR3 DNA is TGTGCCAGCAGCTTCCCCACAAGGGGTGGGAATGAGCAGTTCTTC.

The CDR3 nucleotides read TGTGCCAGCAGCTTATGGACAGACAATGAGCAGTTCTTC. This sequence encodes CASSLWTDNEQFF. This chain joins TRBV13 and TRBJ2-1, with D perhaps matching TRBD1 (6 bases). The CDR3 length is 13 residues. Per germline, CDR1 PRHDT and CDR2 FYEKMQ (reference sequence). V was shortened by 2 bases and J by 5 bases, with 7 bases between the two germline ends.

The chain is built from TRBV7-9 and TRBJ2-1; 7 nucleotides align to TRBD1. V was clipped by 5 bases and J by 7 bases; unmatched bases: 11. This CDR3 region has 15 residues. Germline V CDR1 and CDR2: SEHNR, FQNEAQ (reference sequence). This chain's CDR3 is CASSPRQGNRNEQFF. The CDR3 DNA follows: TGTGCCAGCAGCCCCCGACAGGGTAATAGGAATGAGCAGTTCTTC. Full variable domain (rest looked up from reference TRBV7-9 and TRBJ2-1): DTGVSQNPRHKITKRGQNVTFRCDPISEHNRLYWYRQTLGQGPEFLTYFQNEAQLEKSRLLSDRFSAERPKGSFSTLEIQRTEQGDSAMYLCASSPRQGNRNEQFFGPGTRLTVL.